The TCR beta chain described here comes from a study of a mutant IDH1 vaccine in newly diagnosed glioma. The protocol was immunoSEQ multiplex PCR, while the TCRdb copy is restricted to in-frame clones and leaves out a portion. Among about 64,000 clones listed, 74% were seen once. This clone was seen a few times. Its target is not known. Time point noted: week 35, safety follow-up. Topical imiquimod was applied with each vaccine dose, which held 300 ug of mutant IDH1 20-mer peptide. The clonotype comes from a man in his fifties or sixties with glioma. The sample was PBMCs, taken from a glioma patient whose treatment included an IDH1 peptide vaccine.

The CDR3 loop reads CATSRELVGRNTEAFF. DNA of the CDR3: TGTGCCACCAGCAGAGAGCTGGTCGGGAGGAACACTGAAGCTTTCTTT. The chain carries TRBV15 and TRBJ1-1; D remains unclear. The CDR3 is 16 amino acids. Germline V gene lookup returns CDR1 LNHNV and CDR2 YYDKDF (reference sequence). V lost 0 bases and J 1 base, leaving 12 bases between the germline ends. The variable domain in full, completed from reference TRBV15 and TRBJ1-1, reads DAMVIQNPRYQVTQFGKPVTLSCSQTLNHNVMYWYQQKSSQAPKLLFHYYDKDFNNEADTPDNFQSRRPNTSFCFLDIRSPGLGDTAMYLCATSRELVGRNTEAFFGQGTRLTVV.